These 16 T cell receptor beta chains originate from one sample sequenced in a study of sequential checkpoint blockade in melanoma. Treatment meaning: randomized to nivolumab then ipilimumab (arm A) or the reverse (arm B). Sequencing used immunoSEQ multiplex PCR; TCRdb keeps in-frame clones, though not all of them. Found here are about 37,000 clones, 32% of them singletons; the top ten hold under 2%. The sample consisted of tumor tissue (inferred from file names), taken from a patient given nivolumab and ipilimumab in sequence. Every receptor here comes from a human donor with melanoma.

This clone was picked up a small number of times. The rearrangement uses TRBV9 and TRBJ2-5; 11 bases map to TRBD2. CDR3 length: 15 amino acids. CDR1 and CDR2 from the germline V gene are SGDLS and YYNGEE. Trimming cost V 0 bases and J 5 bases; bases outside gene matches: 3. This CDR3 reads CASSVGLAGSETQYF. CDR3 sequence (DNA): TGTGCCAGCAGCGTAGGACTAGCGGGGTCGGAGACCCAGTACTTC.

The chain recombines TRBV19 with TRBJ1-5; D perhaps matches TRBD1 (6 bases). This CDR3 region has 15 residues. The V end was cut by 3 bases, the J end by 3 bases, with 12 bases between. Germline CDR1 is LNHDA and CDR2 is SQIVND (reference sequence). The CDR3 nucleotides read TGTGCCAGTAGTATTGGGAGGGGGAACAATCAGCCCCAGCATTTT. Its translation: CASSIGRGNNQPQHF.

This clone has just a few counts. The chain has TRBV4-1 and TRBJ1-6, with D maybe TRBD1 (5 bases). The CDR3 length is 13 residues. V lost 0 bases and J lost 8, with 5 bases in between. CDR1 and CDR2 from the germline V gene are MGHRA and YSYEKL. The CDR3 protein is CASSQDRDSPLHF. The CDR3 DNA reads as TGCGCCAGCAGCCAAGACAGGGATTCACCCCTCCACTTT.

The chain has TRBV28 and TRBJ1-1, with 9 bases that match TRBD1. The germline V gene encodes CDR1 MDHEN and CDR2 SYDVKM. The CDR3 length is 15 residues. V was pared by 6 bases and J by 4 bases, with 9 bases of the junction left unmatched. The CDR3, as DNA: TGTGCCAGCAGAATACCGGGACAGGGCATCACTGAAGCTTTCTTT. It yields the protein CASRIPGQGITEAFF.

This clone was counted between two and nine times. The chain joins TRBV6-7 to TRBJ1-4; D unclear. TRBV6-7 is flagged as an ORF with uncertain function. V lost 5 bases, J lost 5 bases, and 3 bases lay in between. The CDR3 runs 11 residues. CDR3 nucleotide sequence: TGTGCCAGCAGTGCAAATGAAAAACTGTTTTTT. Protein product: CASSANEKLFF.

There are a few counts of this clone. The CDR3 coding sequence is TGTGCCAGCGCGTTTCGGCGGATGGGTGTCAACGTCCTGACTTTC. Translated: CASAFRRMGVNVLTF. This chain connects TRBV9 to TRBJ2-6; D is ambiguous. The V gene's germline CDR1 is SGDLS and CDR2 YYNGEE. The V end lost 7 bases, the J end lost 9 bases, and 20 bases lay between the germline ends. The CDR3 is 15 residues long.

In its sample, this clone was seen a few times. The chain couples TRBV6-8 to TRBJ2-3, with 7 bases aligning to TRBD2. The CDR3 totals 17 residues. V shed 3 bases, J shed 0 bases, and the junction held 9 bases outside the gene matches. Germline lookup yields CDR1 MNHGY and CDR2 SAAAGT. The CDR3 spells CASSYRWGGASTDTQYF. CDR3 DNA: TGTGCCAGCAGTTATAGGTGGGGGGGAGCAAGCACAGATACGCAGTATTTT.

Note on this clone: The junction departs from the called germline gene at one end, perhaps through a read error. The V call is TRBV7-4, the J call TRBJ2-7; D perhaps matches TRBD2 (5 bases). The V gene's germline CDR1 is SGHVT and CDR2 SQSDAQ. The CDR3 sequence is 13 residues long. CDR3 DNA: TGTGCCAGCAGCGAGGCGGGCTCCTCCGAGCAGTACTTC. Translating it yields CASSEAGSSEQYF.

This clone was picked up a small number of times. The V call is TRBV19, the J call TRBJ2-3; 7 bases map to TRBD2. V shed 6 bases, J shed 4 bases, and the junction held 7 bases outside the gene matches. Germline loops: CDR1 LNHDA, CDR2 SQIVND (reference sequence). The length of the CDR3 is 14 residues. As DNA, the CDR3 is TGTGCCAGTAGCAAGCGGGGAGGAGCAGATACGCAGTATTTT. Encoded protein: CASSKRGGADTQYF. Complete variable domain (other parts from reference TRBV19 and TRBJ2-3): DGGITQSPKYLFRKEGQNVTLSCEQNLNHDAMYWYRQDPGQGLRLIYYSQIVNDFQKGDIAEGYSVSREKKESFPLTVTSAQKNPTAFYLCASSKRGGADTQYFGPGTRLTVL.

This clone was picked up a small number of times. The V call is TRBV9, the J call TRBJ2-7; D is undetermined. Per the germline V gene, CDR1 is SGDLS and CDR2 is YYNGEE. V dropped 3 bases and J dropped 2 bases, with 15 bases sitting between them. The CDR3 runs to 15 residues. CDR3 sequence (DNA): TGTGCCAGCAGCGCCAGCGTAAGGGTTCCCTACGAGCAGTACTTC. Amino acids: CASSASVRVPYEQYF.

The genes are TRBV28 and TRBJ2-7, with D possibly being TRBD1 (6 bases). V was trimmed by 10 bases and J by 5 bases, leaving 18 bases between them. The CDR3 totals 13 residues. Germline V lookup: CDR1 MDHEN, CDR2 SYDVKM. The CDR3 bases are TGTGCCACCCGGGACACATCTCCTAACGAGCAGTACTTC. This codes for CATRDTSPNEQYF.

The V and J genes are TRBV12-2 and TRBJ2-1; the table's D call TRBD2 went unverified against the DNA. TRBV12-2 is assigned pseudogene status. This CDR3 comprises 16 residues. The CDR3 nucleotides are TGTGCAAGTCGCTTAGGGCCTAGCGGGAGGTTCAATGAGCAGTTCTTC. Protein product: CASRLGPSGRFNEQFF.

The chain uses TRBV28 and TRBJ1-4; TRBD1 matches at 9 bases. V shed 4 bases and J 5 bases; nucleotides not matched to a gene: 2. The V gene's germline CDR1 is MDHEN and CDR2 SYDVKM. This CDR3 has 14 amino acids. For the CDR3, the DNA is TGTGCCAGCAGTTGGGACAGGGCGAATGAAAAACTGTTTTTT. This encodes CASSWDRANEKLFF. Using reference TRBV28 and TRBJ1-4 for the parts outside the CDR3, the full variable domain is DVKVTQSSRYLVKRTGEKVFLECVQDMDHENMFWYRQDPGLGLRLIYFSYDVKMKEKGDIPEGYSVSREKKERFSLILESASTNQTSMYLCASSWDRANEKLFFGSGTQLSVL.

J is TRBJ2-1 and V is TRBV28; 7 positions agree with TRBD2. Germline CDR1 MDHEN, CDR2 SYDVKM. V shed 3 bases, J shed 7 bases, and the junction held 15 bases outside the gene matches. The CDR3 contains 17 residues. The CDR3 loop is CASSFLPGEGLRNEQFF. The CDR3 bases are TGTGCCAGCAGTTTCCTCCCTGGGGAGGGCCTGCGAAATGAGCAGTTCTTC. Supplemented by reference TRBV28 and TRBJ2-1, the full variable domain reads DVKVTQSSRYLVKRTGEKVFLECVQDMDHENMFWYRQDPGLGLRLIYFSYDVKMKEKGDIPEGYSVSREKKERFSLILESASTNQTSMYLCASSFLPGEGLRNEQFFGPGTRLTVL.

This clone was observed a few times. The CDR3 loop is CASSIGDTNTEAFF. The DNA for the CDR3 is TGTGCCAGTAGTATAGGGGATACGAACACTGAAGCTTTCTTT. The V gene is TRBV19, the J gene TRBJ1-1; unclear D gene. The V gene lost 1 base and the J gene lost 1 base, with 7 bases spanning the gap. Germline CDR1 reads LNHDA; CDR2 reads SQIVND (reference sequence). CDR3 length: 14 residues.

CDR3 sequence reads: CSVEETGTEAFF. CDR3 in DNA: TGCAGCGTTGAGGAGACAGGCACTGAAGCTTTCTTT. The chain links TRBV29-1 to TRBJ1-1; D possibly corresponds to TRBD1 (6 bases). Deletions cut 3 bases from V and 4 bases from J, with 9 bases between. The CDR3 is made up of 12 amino acids. The germline V gene encodes CDR1 SQVTM and CDR2 ANQGSEA.